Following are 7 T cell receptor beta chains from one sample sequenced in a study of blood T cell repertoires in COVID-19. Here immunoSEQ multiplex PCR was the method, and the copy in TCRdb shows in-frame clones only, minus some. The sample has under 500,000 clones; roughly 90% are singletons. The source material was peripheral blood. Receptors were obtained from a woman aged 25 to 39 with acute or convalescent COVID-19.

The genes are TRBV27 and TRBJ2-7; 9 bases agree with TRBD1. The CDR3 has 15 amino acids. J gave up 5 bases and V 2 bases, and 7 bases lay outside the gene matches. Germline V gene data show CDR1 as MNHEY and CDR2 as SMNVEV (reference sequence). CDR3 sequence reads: CASSLAGQGSHEQYF. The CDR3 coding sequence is TGTGCCAGCAGTTTAGCTGGACAGGGGTCTCACGAGCAGTACTTC.

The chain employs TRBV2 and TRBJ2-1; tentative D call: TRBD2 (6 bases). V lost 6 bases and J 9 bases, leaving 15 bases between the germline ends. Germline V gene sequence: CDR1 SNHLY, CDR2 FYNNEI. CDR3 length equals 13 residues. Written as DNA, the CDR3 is TGTGCCAGCAGCGTAGGGGTGGGGGGTGAGCAGTTCTTC. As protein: CASSVGVGGEQFF.

In DNA, the CDR3 is TGTGCCAGCACTTCTCAACTAGCGGGGGGGTCCTCCTACAATGAGCAGTTCTTC. Translation gives CASTSQLAGGSSYNEQFF. The V gene is TRBV2, the J gene TRBJ2-1; TRBD2 agrees at 13 bases. The ends lost 7 bases at V and 0 bases at J; junction bases unmatched: 9. The CDR3 spans 18 residues. The germline gives CDR1 SNHLY, CDR2 FYNNEI.

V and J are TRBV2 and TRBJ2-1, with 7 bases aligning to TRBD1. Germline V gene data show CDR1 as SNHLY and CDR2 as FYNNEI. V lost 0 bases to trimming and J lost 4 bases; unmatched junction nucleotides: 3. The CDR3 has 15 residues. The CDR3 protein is CASSEAPGQYNEQFF. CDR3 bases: TGTGCCAGCAGTGAAGCTCCGGGACAGTACAATGAGCAGTTCTTC.

CDR3: CAGTPGQPQHF. The CDR3 nucleotides are TGTGCCGGCACGCCCGGTCAGCCCCAGCATTTT. The chain has TRBV3-1 (or the pseudogene TRBV3-2) and TRBJ1-5; unclear D gene. The CDR3 is made up of 11 amino acids. Germline lookup yields CDR1 LGHDT and CDR2 YNNKEL (reference sequence). The V gene lost 11 bases and the J gene lost 6 bases, with 11 bases spanning the gap.

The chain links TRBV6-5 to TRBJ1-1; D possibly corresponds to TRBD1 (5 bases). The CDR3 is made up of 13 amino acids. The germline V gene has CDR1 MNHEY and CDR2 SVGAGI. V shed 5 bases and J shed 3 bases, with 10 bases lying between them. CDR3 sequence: CASSRGLYTEAFF. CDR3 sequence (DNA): TGTGCCAGCAGTCGGGGGTTGTACACTGAAGCTTTCTTT.

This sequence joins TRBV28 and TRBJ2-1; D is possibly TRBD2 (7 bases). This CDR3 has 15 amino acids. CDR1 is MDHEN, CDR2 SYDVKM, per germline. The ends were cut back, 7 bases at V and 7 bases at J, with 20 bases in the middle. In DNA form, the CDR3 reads TGTGCCAGCAATCTTGGGGGGGCGGGGAGAAATGAGCAGTTCTTC. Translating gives CASNLGGAGRNEQFF.